A single T cell receptor (beta chain) is shown here with its context. Its antigen remains unknown. The source of the sample is a study of shared clonotypes between healthy human individuals. V was shortened by 3 bases and J by 2 bases, with 14 bases between the two germline ends. Germline assignment: CDR1 MNHEY and CDR2 SMNVEV (reference sequence). This CDR3 comprises 16 residues. Findings and limits, study-wide: Incomplete sequencing of sorted subsets was indicated by rarefaction despite large depth.

Every subset had its genomic DNA shared out evenly among several immunoSEQ plates. Sequencing used immunoSEQ multiplex PCR; TCRdb keeps in-frame clones, though not all of them. The repertoire holds about 1 million clones, with around 76% as singletons. The CD4+ fraction was divided into a CD45RA+ naive subset and a CD45RA-negative memory subset. The sequenced sample consisted of memory CD4+ T cells sorted from blood. Sample subset: CD45RA-negative fraction. The clonotype was recovered from a man between 18 and 35 years old in good health. V is TRBV27 and J is TRBJ2-1, with D possibly being TRBD2 (6 bases). The CDR3: CASSFRAGGAYNEQFF. CDR3 DNA: TGTGCCAGCAGTTTTCGTGCCGGAGGGGCCTACAATGAGCAGTTCTTC.